A selection of T cell receptor beta chains follows, all from one sample in a study of CD4 T cells in relation to SARS-CoV-2 and coronaviruses. These receptors are not linked to any known antigen. The method was immunoSEQ multiplex PCR; TCRdb's version includes in-frame clones alone and lacks a portion of them. The sample records about 36,000 clones, about four fifths being singletons. Sequenced sample: naive CD4+ T cells from PBMCs, cultured in vitro. These receptors all stem from an adult with COVID-19. The CDR3 runs from the conserved cysteine through the conserved F or W. The order of the fields is CDR3 length, D gene, clone size, J gene, V gene, CDR3 DNA, CDR3 protein. A D gene is named only where the DNA matches it firmly. Expanded clones get a size class; other rows say once, few or many, or leave the size out.

14,NA,NA,TRBJ2-6,TRBV27,TGTGCCAGCAATAAGGACGGTGGGGCCAACGTCCTGACTTTC,CASNKDGGANVLTF
15,NA,NA,TRBJ1-2,TRBV5-4,TGTGCCAGCAGCCCTCCTCCACACTCGACTCGGGGCTACACCTTC,CASSPPPHSTRGYTF
15,NA,NA,TRBJ1-5,TRBV28,TGTGCCAGCAGAAACGGACAGTATAGCAATCAGCCCCAGCATTTT,CASRNGQYSNQPQHF
14,NA,NA,TRBJ2-3,TRBV19,TGTGCCAGTGCTAGAGGAACTAGCACAGATACGCAGTATTTT,CASARGTSTDTQYF
16,TRBD2,NA,TRBJ2-5,TRBV7-2,TGTGCCAGCAGCCCGGGGGGTTCGAGAAAGCGAGAGACCCAGTACTTC,CASSPGGSRKRETQYF
15,NA,NA,TRBJ2-5,TRBV10-3,TGTGCCATCAGTCCACTGACAGGGGAGGGGGAGACCCAGTACTTC,CAISPLTGEGETQYF
11,NA,NA,TRBJ2-1,TRBV19,TGTGCCAGCAGGATAGGGGATGAGCAGTTCTTC,CASRIGDEQFF
16,TRBD2,few,TRBJ2-1,TRBV7-9,TGTGCCAGCAGCACGGGACTAGCGGGAGATAACAATGAGCAGTTCTTC,CASSTGLAGDNNEQFF
13,NA,NA,TRBJ2-3,TRBV9,TGTGCCAGCAGCGTTTTGTCGGCAGATACGCAGTATTTT,CASSVLSADTQYF
16,NA,few,TRBJ2-2,TRBV5-1,TGCGCCAGCAGCTGGGGGGACCGCCGTCCCACCGGGGAGCTGTTTTTT,CASSWGDRRPTGELFF
16,NA,NA,TRBJ2-1,TRBV11-2,TGTGCCAGCAGCTTAGCCCGGAGGAGCTCCTACAATGAGCAGTTCTTC,CASSLARRSSYNEQFF
14,NA,NA,TRBJ2-1,TRBV27,TGTGCCAGCAGTTTCAGCGGTTCTTACAATGAGCAGTTCTTC,CASSFSGSYNEQFF
12,NA,NA,TRBJ2-7,TRBV9,TGTGCCAGCAGCTCCAGCTCCTACGAGCAGTACTTC,CASSSSSYEQYF
15,NA,NA,TRBJ2-1,TRBV2,TGTGCCAGCAGTAAAAAGGGTTTACCCTACAATGAGCAGTTCTTC,CASSKKGLPYNEQFF
13,NA,once,TRBJ1-1,TRBV28,TGTGCCAGCAGTTACGACAGGAACACTGAAGCTTTCTTT,CASSYDRNTEAFF